Below, 8 T cell receptor beta chains from the same sample are listed, as sequenced in a study of cytomegalovirus exposure and HLA in healthy donors. Amplification used 60 Vbeta primers and 13 Jbeta primers. Some clones are missing from TCRdb's copy, which holds only in-frame ones; the method was immunoSEQ multiplex PCR. The sample shows under 200,000 clones, around 81% of them seen only once. Input material: PBMCs. These receptors were obtained from a man aged 25 to 40 in good health and CMV-seronegative.

V usage is TRBV19 and J usage is TRBJ2-1; 10 bases map to TRBD2. V shed 3 bases, J shed 10 bases, and the junction held 12 bases outside the gene matches. The germline CDR1 and CDR2 sequences are LNHDA and SQIVND (reference sequence). The CDR3 loop spans 16 amino acids. The DNA of the CDR3 is TGTGCCAGTAGTATTACGGCTAGCGGGGGTTTCGGGGAGCAGTTCTTC. This sequence encodes CASSITASGGFGEQFF.

This sequence joins TRBV7-3 and TRBJ2-5; D is unresolved. The V end lost 2 bases, the J end lost 2 bases, and 21 bases lay between the germline ends. CDR3 length: 18 residues. Per the germline V gene, CDR1 is SGHTA and CDR2 is FQGTGA. The chain's CDR3 is CASSLWLVADPQQETQYF. CDR3 nucleotide sequence: TGTGCCAGCAGCTTATGGCTAGTTGCCGACCCCCAACAAGAGACCCAGTACTTC.

The chain recombines TRBV29-1 with TRBJ1-2, with a tentative D call TRBD1 (5 bases). V was trimmed by 3 bases and J by 4 bases, leaving 15 bases between them. The CDR3 totals 14 residues. Germline V gene lookup returns CDR1 SQVTM and CDR2 ANQGSEA. Here the CDR3 DNA reads TGCAGCGTTGAGGGGGGACTCGGAAGCTATGGCTACACCTTC. Amino acid sequence: CSVEGGLGSYGYTF.

Here the CDR3 DNA reads TGTGCCAGTAGTATCGAGGGCCCCGGAAACACCATATATTTT. Its translation: CASSIEGPGNTIYF. The genes are TRBV19 and TRBJ1-3; D gene uncertain. Trimming removed 3 bases from V and 4 bases from J, with 10 bases in between. Germline loops: CDR1 LNHDA, CDR2 SQIVND (reference sequence). The CDR3 is 14 amino acids.

The chain recombines TRBV2 with TRBJ1-5; TRBD1 matches at 10 bases. Unmatched junction bases numbered 7, after V lost 4 bases and J lost 7 bases. The CDR3 runs to 15 residues. Germline CDR1 is SNHLY and CDR2 is FYNNEI. This CDR3 reads CASSVSGQGRQPQHF. Here the CDR3 DNA reads TGTGCCAGCAGTGTCTCGGGACAGGGGCGGCAGCCCCAGCATTTT. The entire variable domain, with the rest obtained from reference TRBV2 and TRBJ1-5, is as follows: EPEVTQTPSHQVTQMGQEVILRCVPISNHLYFYWYRQILGQKVEFLVSFYNNEISEKSEIFDDQFSVERPDGSNFTLKIRSTKLEDSAMYFCASSVSGQGRQPQHFGDGTRLSIL.

This clone occurred a few times. V is TRBV6-5 and J is TRBJ2-5; D is possibly TRBD1 (5 bases). Trimming left V 0 bases short and J 5 bases short, with 10 bases between. This CDR3 is built from 14 residues. The germline gives CDR1 MNHEY, CDR2 SVGAGI. As DNA, the CDR3 is TGTGCCAGCAGTTACTCGTTAGGGGTGGAGACCCAGTACTTC. Its protein is CASSYSLGVETQYF.

The rearrangement joins TRBV7-2 to TRBJ2-7; 10 bases line up with TRBD2. Germline V lookup: CDR1 SGHTA, CDR2 FQGNSA. Trimming took 3 bases from V and 7 from J; bases not matched to a gene: 9. The CDR3 runs to 15 residues. The CDR3 nucleotides read TGTGCCAGCAGCTTCAGCGGGAGGGCCTCTAGAGAGCAGTACTTC. Encoded protein: CASSFSGRASREQYF.

J is TRBJ2-3 and V is TRBV30, with a possible D match to TRBD1 (5 bases). V was trimmed by 0 bases and J by 9 bases, leaving 7 bases between them. There are 11 residues in the CDR3. The germline V gene encodes CDR1 GTSNPN and CDR2 SVGIG (reference sequence). The CDR3 nucleotides are TGTGCCTGGAGTGTACAGGCAACGCAGTATTTT. This translates into CAWSVQATQYF.